Each of the 28 T cell receptor beta chains below was sequenced from the same sample in a study of blood T cell repertoires in COVID-19. The protocol was immunoSEQ multiplex PCR, while the TCRdb copy is restricted to in-frame clones and leaves out a portion. The sample yields approximately 70,000 clones, roughly 88% seen once. The material sequenced was peripheral blood. The receptors come from a human donor in a cohort sampled during active COVID-19.

This chain joins TRBV3-1 (or the pseudogene TRBV3-2) and TRBJ2-5; 10 bases are shared with TRBD1. V dropped 0 bases and J dropped 7; count of bases not matched to a gene: 11. The CDR3 spans 17 residues. Germline CDR1 LGHDT, CDR2 YNNKEL (reference sequence). CDR3 DNA sequence: TGTGCCAGCAGCCAAGATGGTGTAGGGACAGGGGTTGCGACCCAGTACTTC. The encoded protein is CASSQDGVGTGVATQYF.

This rearrangement joins TRBV7-8 to TRBJ2-7, with 8 bases aligning to TRBD2. The CDR3 has 15 amino acids. The germline V gene encodes CDR1 SGHVS and CDR2 FQNEAQ. After removal of 3 bases from V and 4 bases from J, the junction contained 8 bases not matched to a gene. The CDR3 nucleotides are TGTGCCAGCAGCTTGGGGGGCGGGGGGCCTTACGAGCAGTACTTC. Protein: CASSLGGGGPYEQYF.

The J gene is TRBJ2-7, the V gene TRBV5-5; no clear D. The germline V and J ends were trimmed by 4 bases and 2 bases, with 10 bases remaining between them. Germline CDR1 reads SGHKS; CDR2 reads YYEKEE (reference sequence). This CDR3 region has 13 residues. DNA of the CDR3: TGTGCCAGCAGCGGCGTGGGCACCTACGAGCAGTACTTC. This sequence encodes CASSGVGTYEQYF.

The chain uses TRBV27 and TRBJ2-5; 14 nucleotides align to TRBD2. Germline V gene lookup returns CDR1 MNHEY and CDR2 SMNVEV (reference sequence). Germline trimming cut 4 bases from V and 3 bases from J; bases unmatched to any gene: 4. This CDR3 has 16 residues. The CDR3 DNA is TGTGCCAGCAGTTCGCCGGGACTAGCGGGGGAAGAGACCCAGTACTTC. This sequence encodes CASSSPGLAGEETQYF.

This clone has a handful of counts. The genes are TRBV19 and TRBJ2-3; 8 bases agree with TRBD2. This CDR3 is built from 16 residues. The V gene end was trimmed by 1 base and the J gene end by 7 bases; junction bases not matched to a gene: 10. Germline CDR1 reads LNHDA; CDR2 reads SQIVND (reference sequence). As DNA, the CDR3 is TGTGCCAGTAGTATAGGGGGAAGCGGGGGAGGATATACGCAGTATTTT. Translating it yields CASSIGGSGGGYTQYF.

The chain combines TRBV6-6 with TRBJ2-7; TRBD2 aligns across 11 bases. V gave up 5 bases and J gave up 1 base; unmatched junction bases: 10. The length of the CDR3 is 17 residues. From germline, CDR1 is MNHNY and CDR2 SVGAGI (reference sequence). This CDR3 is CASSPRRTSGLSYEQYF. The CDR3, as DNA: TGTGCCAGCAGTCCTCGACGGACTAGCGGGCTGTCCTACGAGCAGTACTTC.

CDR3 nucleotide sequence: TGTGCCTGGAGTTCAAGCGCGAGGGATACGCAGTATTTT. This codes for CAWSSSARDTQYF. This sequence joins TRBV30 and TRBJ2-3; D is ambiguous. CDR1 is GTSNPN and CDR2 is SVGIG in the germline V gene (reference sequence). V was trimmed by 2 bases and J by 6 bases, leaving 12 bases between them. CDR3 size: 13 residues.

J is TRBJ2-7 and V is TRBV5-1; 11 bases fit TRBD1. The V gene's germline CDR1 is SGHRS and CDR2 YFSETQ. The CDR3 is made up of 16 amino acids. V dropped 4 bases and J dropped 0; count of bases not matched to a gene: 6. CDR3 sequence reads: CASSPFGTGGSYEQYF. DNA of the CDR3: TGCGCCAGCAGCCCTTTTGGGACAGGGGGCTCCTACGAGCAGTACTTC.

The V and J genes are TRBV4-1 and TRBJ2-1; tentative D call: TRBD2 (5 bases). V lost 0 bases to trimming and J lost 0 bases, with 12 bases between them. CDR3 size: 17 residues. Germline CDR1 is MGHRA and CDR2 is YSYEKL. CDR3 bases: TGCGCCAGCAGCCAAGATGCCGGGGAAAGCTCCTACAATGAGCAGTTCTTC. It specifies CASSQDAGESSYNEQFF.

This clone was detected only a few times. The gene calls are TRBV6-2 or TRBV6-3 and TRBJ2-7; D remains ambiguous. Between the trimmed V and J ends, which lost 5 bases and 1 base, there was a span of 9 bases. The germline V gene encodes CDR1 MNHEY and CDR2 SVGEGT. The CDR3 is 13 residues long. CDR3 sequence (DNA): TGTGCCAGCAGTCCAGGTTCATCCTACGAGCAGTACTTC. It is translated as CASSPGSSYEQYF.

This clone appeared once. This chain links TRBV9 with TRBJ2-3; a weak D match, TRBD1 (5 bases). Trimming took 2 bases from V and 1 from J, leaving 5 bases between them. This CDR3 has 13 amino acids. CDR1 SGDLS and CDR2 YYNGEE come from the germline V gene. The CDR3 DNA reads as TGTGCCAGCAGCGTGGGGCGCACAGATACGCAGTATTTT. Encoded protein: CASSVGRTDTQYF.

This chain links TRBV19 with TRBJ1-1; 7 bases fit TRBD1. V was pared by 6 bases and J by 2 bases, with 3 bases of the junction left unmatched. Germline V gives CDR1 LNHDA, CDR2 SQIVND (reference sequence). The CDR3 totals 13 residues. The CDR3 sequence: CASRQGKNTEAFF. As DNA, the CDR3 is TGTGCCAGTAGACAGGGGAAAAACACTGAAGCTTTCTTT. The variable domain in full, completed from reference TRBV19 and TRBJ1-1, reads DGGITQSPKYLFRKEGQNVTLSCEQNLNHDAMYWYRQDPGQGLRLIYYSQIVNDFQKGDIAEGYSVSREKKESFPLTVTSAQKNPTAFYLCASRQGKNTEAFFGQGTRLTVV.

This clone was counted a single time. V usage is TRBV15 and J usage is TRBJ2-3, with TRBD2 as a possible D gene (7 bases). CDR3 length equals 16 residues. Germline V CDR1 and CDR2: LNHNV, YYDKDF (reference sequence). Trimming pared 0 bases from V and 2 bases from J, leaving 12 bases between. CDR3 in DNA: TGTGCCACCAGCAGAGATCTGGCGGGGGCCACAGATACGCAGTATTTT. Translated: CATSRDLAGATDTQYF. The variable domain in full, completed from reference TRBV15 and TRBJ2-3, reads DAMVIQNPRYQVTQFGKPVTLSCSQTLNHNVMYWYQQKSSQAPKLLFHYYDKDFNNEADTPDNFQSRRPNTSFCFLDIRSPGLGDTAMYLCATSRDLAGATDTQYFGPGTRLTVL.

The chain employs TRBV5-6 and TRBJ1-1; TRBD1 is a possible D gene (6 bases). The CDR3 length is 14 residues. Germline CDR1 SGHDT, CDR2 YYEEEE. Trimming stripped 4 bases from V and 8 bases from J, with 18 bases between. The CDR3 DNA reads TGTGCCAGCAGCCTCGGACAGATCAGTTTCGAAGCTTTCTTT. This gives the protein CASSLGQISFEAFF.

The gene calls are TRBV7-3 and TRBJ1-2; 8 nucleotides line up with TRBD1. Germline lookup yields CDR1 SGHTA and CDR2 FQGTGA. The trim removed 5 bases at V and 13 bases at J, leaving 9 bases unmatched. The CDR3 is made up of 12 amino acids. The CDR3 region is CASSGDRPEVTF. CDR3 nucleotide sequence: TGTGCCAGCAGCGGGGACAGGCCCGAGGTCACCTTC.

This rearrangement joins TRBV5-4 to TRBJ2-3; 9 bases match TRBD2. There are 19 residues in the CDR3. Germline V lookup: CDR1 SGHNT, CDR2 YYREEE (reference sequence). V dropped 4 bases and J dropped 0; count of bases not matched to a gene: 15. As DNA, the CDR3 is TGTGCCAGCAGCGGATTTAAGCCCGGGACTAGCCCCAGCACAGATACGCAGTATTTT. This encodes CASSGFKPGTSPSTDTQYF.

This clone has just a few counts. The rearrangement uses TRBV11-2 and TRBJ2-2; 8 positions agree with TRBD2. The V segment lost 2 bases and the J segment 3 bases; nucleotides outside the gene matches: 2. The CDR3 is made up of 15 amino acids. Germline lookup yields CDR1 SGHAT and CDR2 FQNNGV. In DNA form, the CDR3 reads TGTGCCAGCAGCTTAAGACTAGCGCACACCGGGGAGCTGTTTTTT. Its translation is CASSLRLAHTGELFF.

The chain couples TRBV5-4 to TRBJ1-2; D ambiguous. Trimming cost V 4 bases and J 4 bases, with 20 bases left between them. In germline, CDR1 is SGHNT, CDR2 YYREEE (reference sequence). CDR3 length: 16 amino acids. The CDR3 here is CASSPPNVLRFYGYTF. The CDR3 region has the DNA TGTGCCAGCAGCCCCCCCAACGTCCTTCGGTTCTATGGCTACACCTTC.

The rearrangement uses TRBV28 and TRBJ1-5, with D perhaps TRBD1 (5 bases). The CDR3 spans 14 residues. The germline gives CDR1 MDHEN, CDR2 SYDVKM. Between the trimmed V and J ends, which lost 1 base and 4 bases, there was a span of 8 bases. The CDR3 DNA follows: TGTGCCAGCAGTTTATCGGAGGGGAATCAGCCCCAGCATTTT. This codes for CASSLSEGNQPQHF.

The rearrangement joins TRBV6-2 or TRBV6-3 to TRBJ1-1; D unclear. CDR1 MNHEY and CDR2 SVGEGT come from the germline V gene. The CDR3 has 14 residues. Deletions cut 5 bases from V and 3 bases from J, with 13 bases between. CDR3 nucleotides: TGTGCCAGCAGTGCCCCTAGTGTCGACACTGAAGCTTTCTTT. This gives the protein CASSAPSVDTEAFF.

The chain carries TRBV7-2 and TRBJ2-4; 9 nucleotides line up with TRBD1. The J segment lost 5 bases and the V segment lost 3 bases, leaving 14 bases of the junction unmatched. This CDR3 region has 18 residues. Germline assignment: CDR1 SGHTA and CDR2 FQGNSA. CDR3 sequence (DNA): TGTGCCAGCAGCTTGTTACACAGGGGGCTGGTCGGCGAAAACATTCAGTACTTC. Translating gives CASSLLHRGLVGENIQYF.

V and J are TRBV9 and TRBJ2-1, with D possibly matching TRBD2 (6 bases). V lost 3 bases and J lost 0, with 16 bases in between. The CDR3 sequence is 17 residues long. Germline CDR1 is SGDLS and CDR2 is YYNGEE. The CDR3 loop reads CASSAVTGTGSYNEQFF. The CDR3 bases are TGTGCCAGCAGCGCAGTAACTGGGACTGGCTCCTACAATGAGCAGTTCTTC.

V and J are TRBV24-1 and TRBJ1-5; D not certain. Per germline, CDR1 KGHDR and CDR2 SFDVKD. This CDR3 has 14 residues. Deletions cut 4 bases from V and 3 bases from J, with 9 bases between. The CDR3 here is CATSEHDNNQPQHF. CDR3 coding DNA: TGTGCCACCAGTGAACACGACAACAATCAGCCCCAGCATTTT.

The chain links TRBV19 to TRBJ2-5, with 11 bases identical to TRBD1. Unmatched junction bases numbered 5, after V lost 5 bases and J lost 3 bases. The CDR3 consists of 15 residues. Germline loops: CDR1 LNHDA, CDR2 SQIVND (reference sequence). The CDR3 region is CASSDGQGAKETQYF. CDR3 sequence (DNA): TGTGCCAGTAGTGACGGACAGGGGGCGAAAGAGACCCAGTACTTC. The entire variable domain, with the rest obtained from reference TRBV19 and TRBJ2-5, is as follows: DGGITQSPKYLFRKEGQNVTLSCEQNLNHDAMYWYRQDPGQGLRLIYYSQIVNDFQKGDIAEGYSVSREKKESFPLTVTSAQKNPTAFYLCASSDGQGAKETQYFGPGTRLLVL.

The chain employs TRBV29-1 and TRBJ1-6; D call uncertain. The CDR3 is made up of 13 amino acids. Trimming shortened V by 5 bases and J by 7 bases, and 12 bases separated the two germline ends. Looked up from germline, CDR1 is SQVTM and CDR2 is ANQGSEA. This chain's CDR3 is CSVQQTGNSPLHF. DNA of the CDR3: TGCAGCGTTCAACAAACGGGGAATTCACCCCTCCACTTT.

The chain combines TRBV2 with TRBJ2-3, with 9 bases that match TRBD2. V lost 6 bases, J lost 5 bases, and 9 bases stayed unmatched. The germline CDR1 and CDR2 sequences are SNHLY and FYNNEI. The CDR3 runs to 15 residues. CDR3 sequence reads: CASRSAGGLEDTQYF. Here the CDR3 DNA reads TGTGCCAGCAGATCGGCGGGAGGGCTGGAAGATACGCAGTATTTT.

The genes are TRBV29-1 and TRBJ1-1, with D unresolved. The CDR3 is 13 amino acids. Trimming stripped 7 bases from V and 0 bases from J, with 12 bases between. Germline V gene lookup returns CDR1 SQVTM and CDR2 ANQGSEA. CDR3 loop: CSAVVSVNTEAFF. The CDR3 nucleotides read TGCAGCGCGGTCGTGTCGGTGAACACTGAAGCTTTCTTT.

The CDR3 DNA reads as TGTGCCAGCTCACCCCACGGGACAGGGGGCTCGGGGGAAAAACTGTTTTTT. It is translated as CASSPHGTGGSGEKLFF. The chain carries TRBV18 and TRBJ1-4; the match to TRBD1 covers 12 bases. The CDR3 totals 17 residues. The germline V gene has CDR1 KGHSH and CDR2 LQKENI. With V trimmed by 3 bases and J by 8 bases, 10 bases remained unmatched.